The 24 T cell receptor beta chains in this list originate from one sample, sequenced in a study of response to subunit inactivated influenza vaccine. TCRdb re-analysed the RT-PCR reads in MiXCR, keeping a single row per CDR3 protein. Altogether around 760,000 distinct CDR3 sequences are present, more than 11% being singletons, with the ten largest covering 6% to 8%. The sequenced sample was PBMCs from blood, obtained approximately 15 days before vaccination. These receptors were taken from a man aged 50-60 years who received an inactivated influenza vaccine.

This clonotype has a handful of counts. The V call is TRBV20-1, the J call TRBJ2-3; D is perhaps TRBD1 or TRBD2 (5 bases each). From germline, CDR1 is DFQATT and CDR2 SNEGSKA (reference sequence). This CDR3 spans 15 amino acids. V was cut by 3 bases and J by 4 bases, with 17 bases left in between. The CDR3 sequence: CSARGQAGAADTQYF. For the CDR3, the DNA is TGCAGTGCTAGGGGGCAGGCGGGTGCTGCAGATACGCAGTATTTT.

The CDR3 DNA follows: TGTGCCAGCAGCTTAGTTAGGGAGTCCGGAAACACCATATATTTT. Its translation is CASSLVRESGNTIYF. This chain connects TRBV11-2 to TRBJ1-3; D unresolved. The CDR3 runs 15 residues. V lost 1 base and J 4 bases, leaving 11 bases between the germline ends. CDR1 is SGHAT and CDR2 is FQNNGV in the germline V gene. The full variable domain, completed using reference TRBV11-2 and TRBJ1-3, is EAGVAQSPRYKIIEKRQSVAFWCNPISGHATLYWYQQILGQGPKLLIQFQNNGVVDDSQLPKDRFSAERLKGVDSTLKIQPAKLEDSAVYLCASSLVRESGNTIYFGEGSWLTVV.

This sequence joins TRBV6-2 or TRBV6-3 and TRBJ1-1; D call uncertain. This CDR3 contains 16 residues. V lost 2 bases to trimming and J lost 0 bases, with 13 bases between them. Germline CDR1 MNHEY, CDR2 SVGEGT. CDR3 amino acids: CASSYTSGSLNTEAFF. DNA for the CDR3: TGTGCCAGCAGTTACACGTCAGGAAGCTTGAACACTGAAGCTTTCTTT.

This clonotype occurred a few times. This chain links TRBV12-3 or TRBV12-4 with TRBJ1-3; D gene ambiguous. The V gene lost 3 bases and the J gene lost 0 bases, with 9 bases spanning the gap. The CDR3 contains 15 residues. The CDR3 region is CASSLAGSSGNTIYF. The CDR3 DNA sequence: TGTGCCAGCAGTTTGGCCGGAAGCTCTGGAAACACCATATATTTT.

V usage is TRBV12-3 or TRBV12-4 and J usage is TRBJ2-2; D perhaps matches TRBD1 (6 bases). V was trimmed by 4 bases and J by 9 bases, leaving 9 bases between them. The CDR3 has 12 residues. In DNA form, the CDR3 reads TGTGCCAGCAGTTCTGACAGGAGGGAGCTGTTTTTT. This translates into CASSSDRRELFF.

The J gene is TRBJ2-7, the V gene TRBV6-5; D gene uncertain. The CDR3 spans 13 residues. Germline V lookup: CDR1 MNHEY, CDR2 SVGAGI. With 4 bases removed from V and 6 bases from J, the gap between germline ends came to 13 bases. The CDR3 DNA sequence: TGTGCCAGCAGTTGGAACATGGGTGGCGAGCAGTACTTC. Translation: CASSWNMGGEQYF.

In its sample, this clonotype was seen a few times. The genes are TRBV12-3 or TRBV12-4 and TRBJ2-7; 10 nucleotides match TRBD1. CDR3 length: 20 residues. V gave up 4 bases and J gave up 3 bases; unmatched junction bases: 21. The CDR3 nucleotides read TGTGCCAGCAGTTCCCGAACGGGACAGGGGATGGGGAGGCGGATCTACGAGCAGTACTTC. Translating gives CASSSRTGQGMGRRIYEQYF.

The CDR3 here is CASKGRDNQPQHF. CDR3 nucleotide sequence: TGTGCCAGCAAGGGCAGGGACAATCAGCCCCAGCATTTT. V usage is TRBV2 and J usage is TRBJ1-5, with D possibly TRBD1 on 5 matching bases. V shed 7 bases and J shed 3 bases, with 10 bases lying between them. CDR3 length: 13 amino acids. From germline, CDR1 is SNHLY and CDR2 FYNNEI. Full variable domain (outside the CDR3, taken from reference TRBV2 and TRBJ1-5): EPEVTQTPSHQVTQMGQEVILRCVPISNHLYFYWYRQILGQKVEFLVSFYNNEISEKSEIFDDQFSVERPDGSNFTLKIRSTKLEDSAMYFCASKGRDNQPQHFGDGTRLSIL.

The chain joins TRBV27 to TRBJ2-1; a weak D match, TRBD2 (6 bases). Germline CDR1 and CDR2: MNHEY and SMNVEV (reference sequence). This CDR3 region has 16 residues. The V gene lost 1 base and the J gene lost 12 bases, with 22 bases spanning the gap. CDR3 DNA sequence: TGTGCCAGCAGTTTATATGCGGGGACCCGATTTCAGGGGCAGTTCTTC. Its translation is CASSLYAGTRFQGQFF.

This clonotype was observed a few times. This chain joins TRBV13 and TRBJ1-1; 12 bases line up with TRBD1. The CDR3 consists of 16 residues. The germline CDR1 and CDR2 sequences are PRHDT and FYEKMQ (reference sequence). V lost 0 bases to trimming and J lost 5 bases; unmatched junction nucleotides: 4. The CDR3 spells CASSLGGTGGGTEAFF. The CDR3 bases are TGTGCCAGCAGCTTAGGAGGGACAGGGGGCGGGACTGAAGCTTTCTTT.

This clonotype was counted at least ten times. The V call is TRBV27, the J call TRBJ2-1; 7 bases line up with TRBD1. J was trimmed by 7 bases and V by 6 bases; bases with no gene match: 6. This CDR3 spans 13 amino acids. The germline CDR1 and CDR2 sequences are MNHEY and SMNVEV (reference sequence). CDR3 protein: CASSEQGRNEQFF. DNA for the CDR3: TGTGCCAGCAGCGAACAGGGGCGGAATGAGCAGTTCTTC.

This clonotype was seen a handful of times. This chain connects TRBV27 to TRBJ1-2; D unclear. The CDR3 is made up of 13 amino acids. Trimming stripped 0 bases from V and 8 bases from J, with 10 bases between. Germline CDR1 and CDR2: MNHEY and SMNVEV (reference sequence). CDR3 in DNA: TGTGCCAGCAGTTTATCTGGGGTTTGGGGCTACACCTTC. Residues: CASSLSGVWGYTF.

This sequence joins TRBV5-1 and TRBJ1-2; the D is unclear. V was trimmed by 7 bases and J by 6 bases, leaving 22 bases between them. There are 15 residues in the CDR3. Germline V gives CDR1 SGHRS, CDR2 YFSETQ. CDR3 sequence: CASRLQDLGSHGYTF. The CDR3, as DNA: TGCGCCAGCCGACTTCAGGATCTCGGTTCCCATGGCTACACCTTC.

The chain combines TRBV7-9 with TRBJ2-7; no firm D call. CDR3 size: 12 residues. Germline CDR1 reads SEHNR; CDR2 reads FQNEAQ (reference sequence). The germline V and J ends were trimmed by 3 bases and 4 bases, with 7 bases remaining between them. CDR3 sequence reads: CASSLGKYEQYF. The CDR3, as DNA: TGTGCCAGCAGCTTGGGGAAGTACGAGCAGTACTTC.

The rearrangement joins TRBV6-2 or TRBV6-3 to TRBJ2-3; maybe TRBD2 (5 bases). V dropped 7 bases and J dropped 0 bases, with 11 bases sitting between them. Germline values: CDR1 MNHEY, CDR2 SVGEGT. This CDR3 region has 14 residues. The CDR3 protein is CASIGLISTDTQYF. The CDR3 bases are TGTGCCAGCATTGGACTGATCAGCACAGATACGCAGTATTTT.

Note on this clonotype: It may be a read error: a sequence one base away is much more abundant. Here the CDR3 DNA reads TGTGCCAGCAGTTTAACAGGGTATACCGAGGAGCTGTTTTTT. This translates into CASSLTGYTEELFF. The chain has TRBV12-3 or TRBV12-4 and TRBJ2-2; TRBD1 is a possible D gene (6 bases). The CDR3 is 14 residues long.

The chain is built from TRBV29-1 and TRBJ2-1; 7 bases map to TRBD1. J lost 4 bases, V lost 8 bases, and 11 bases had no gene match. Per germline, CDR1 SQVTM and CDR2 ANQGSEA. This CDR3 has 14 residues. The CDR3 loop is CSTRGRDSYNEQFF. The CDR3, as DNA: TGCAGCACTCGGGGCAGGGACAGTTACAATGAGCAGTTCTTC.

V usage is TRBV20-1 and J usage is TRBJ1-6; the match to TRBD1 covers 9 bases. Looked up from germline, CDR1 is DFQATT and CDR2 is SNEGSKA (reference sequence). The trim removed 3 bases at V and 6 bases at J, leaving 3 bases unmatched. The CDR3 totals 14 residues. The CDR3 loop is CSASPTGGNSPLHF. The CDR3 nucleotides are TGCAGTGCTAGCCCGACAGGGGGTAATTCACCCCTCCACTTT.

This clonotype has more than one count but fewer than ten. The chain combines TRBV4-3 with TRBJ2-1; 9 nucleotides match TRBD2. CDR3 length: 17 amino acids. In germline, CDR1 is LGHNA, CDR2 YSLEER. V lost 2 bases and J lost 7; bases outside the gene matches: 12. In DNA, the CDR3 is TGCGCCAGCAGCCAATACAGGACTAGCGCCTATGGTAATGAGCAGTTCTTC. As protein: CASSQYRTSAYGNEQFF.

The chain has TRBV20-1 and TRBJ2-7; D is possibly TRBD1 (5 bases). CDR3 length equals 12 residues. CDR1 and CDR2 (germline): DFQATT, SNEGSKA (reference sequence). V dropped 5 bases and J dropped 0 bases, with 8 bases sitting between them. In DNA form, the CDR3 reads TGCAGTGCTCCGGACACCTCCTACGAGCAGTACTTC. Its translation: CSAPDTSYEQYF.

The V and J genes are TRBV19 and TRBJ1-5; no clear D gene. Between the trimmed V and J ends, which lost 8 bases and 3 bases, there was a span of 8 bases. CDR3 size: 12 residues. In germline, CDR1 is LNHDA, CDR2 SQIVND (reference sequence). This CDR3 reads CASAFLNQPQHF. In nucleotides, the CDR3 is TGTGCCAGTGCCTTCCTCAATCAGCCCCAGCATTTT. The full variable domain, completed using reference TRBV19 and TRBJ1-5, is DGGITQSPKYLFRKEGQNVTLSCEQNLNHDAMYWYRQDPGQGLRLIYYSQIVNDFQKGDIAEGYSVSREKKESFPLTVTSAQKNPTAFYLCASAFLNQPQHFGDGTRLSIL.

This clonotype was seen a few times. This chain joins TRBV4-1 and TRBJ1-2; D ambiguous. The V end lost 7 bases, the J end lost 4 bases, and 19 bases lay between the germline ends. The V gene's germline CDR1 is MGHRA and CDR2 YSYEKL. The CDR3 consists of 15 residues. CDR3 coding DNA: TGCGCCAGCACCCCATTCTCGGATGTCGGCTATGGCTACACCTTC. Its protein is CASTPFSDVGYGYTF.

This clonotype has a handful of counts. V gene TRBV30 combines with J gene TRBJ2-1; 8 bases line up with TRBD1. With 0 bases clipped from V and 4 bases from J, the junction kept 5 bases outside the gene matches. The CDR3 has 15 amino acids. Germline loops: CDR1 GTSNPN, CDR2 SVGIG (reference sequence). DNA for the CDR3: TGTGCCTGGAGTGTAGGGACAGGAGTGTACAATGAGCAGTTCTTC. Residues: CAWSVGTGVYNEQFF.

The chain joins TRBV15 to TRBJ2-1, with D uncertain. The germline V gene encodes CDR1 LNHNV and CDR2 YYDKDF (reference sequence). This CDR3 comprises 15 residues. Trimming took 0 bases from V and 10 from J, leaving 16 bases between them. In DNA form, the CDR3 reads TGTGCCACCAGCAGAGACAGCGTAGGCAATGTCGAGCAGTTCTTC. Its translation: CATSRDSVGNVEQFF.